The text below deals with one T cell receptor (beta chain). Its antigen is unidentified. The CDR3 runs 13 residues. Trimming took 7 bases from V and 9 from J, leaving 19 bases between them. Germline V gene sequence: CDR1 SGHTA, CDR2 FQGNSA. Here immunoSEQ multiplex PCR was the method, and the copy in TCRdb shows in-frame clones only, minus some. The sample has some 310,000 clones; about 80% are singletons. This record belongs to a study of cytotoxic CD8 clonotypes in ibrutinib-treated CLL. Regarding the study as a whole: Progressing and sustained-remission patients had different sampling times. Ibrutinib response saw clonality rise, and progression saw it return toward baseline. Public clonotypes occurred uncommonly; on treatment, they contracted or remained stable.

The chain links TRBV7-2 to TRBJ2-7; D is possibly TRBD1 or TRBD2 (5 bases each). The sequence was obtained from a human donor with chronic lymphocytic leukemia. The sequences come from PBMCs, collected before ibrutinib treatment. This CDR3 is CASNQGRDDAQYF. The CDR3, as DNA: TGTGCCAGCAACCAGGGCAGGGACGACGCGCAGTACTTC.